The source of this T cell receptor (beta chain) is a study of T-cell reconstitution after alpha-beta-depleted transplantation in children. The J segment lost 3 bases and the V segment lost 2 bases, leaving 4 bases of the junction unmatched. Germline V gene sequence: CDR1 SGHRS, CDR2 YFSETQ. The CDR3 runs 14 residues. General observations from the study: Several hundred expanded graft clones reportedly supplied alpha-beta T cells about two months after transplant. A year had passed since transplant, and T-cell counts and diversity by then came mostly from newly produced T cells. Some patients' high day-60 TCRbeta diversity was traced to surviving recipient T cells and thymic progenitors.

Molecular barcoding with unique molecular identifiers was used for the TCRbeta library. TCRdb reanalysed the PCR reads using MiXCR and keeps one entry per CDR3 protein. The sample holds approximately 300,000 distinct CDR3 sequences, around 7.1% seen once. The sample holds many counts of this clonotype. What it binds is not known. The TCR originated in a female patient aged 2-9 years who had a stem cell transplant for Fanconi anemia, so the T cells may come from the graft donor. This material consisted of peripheral blood, taken 360 days after TCRalphabeta/CD19-depleted stem cell transplant. The chain recombines TRBV5-1 with TRBJ2-7; TRBD2 aligns across 8 bases. The CDR3 DNA reads as TGCGCCAGCAGCTTACGAGCGGGAGACTACGAGCAGTACTTC. Residues: CASSLRAGDYEQYF.